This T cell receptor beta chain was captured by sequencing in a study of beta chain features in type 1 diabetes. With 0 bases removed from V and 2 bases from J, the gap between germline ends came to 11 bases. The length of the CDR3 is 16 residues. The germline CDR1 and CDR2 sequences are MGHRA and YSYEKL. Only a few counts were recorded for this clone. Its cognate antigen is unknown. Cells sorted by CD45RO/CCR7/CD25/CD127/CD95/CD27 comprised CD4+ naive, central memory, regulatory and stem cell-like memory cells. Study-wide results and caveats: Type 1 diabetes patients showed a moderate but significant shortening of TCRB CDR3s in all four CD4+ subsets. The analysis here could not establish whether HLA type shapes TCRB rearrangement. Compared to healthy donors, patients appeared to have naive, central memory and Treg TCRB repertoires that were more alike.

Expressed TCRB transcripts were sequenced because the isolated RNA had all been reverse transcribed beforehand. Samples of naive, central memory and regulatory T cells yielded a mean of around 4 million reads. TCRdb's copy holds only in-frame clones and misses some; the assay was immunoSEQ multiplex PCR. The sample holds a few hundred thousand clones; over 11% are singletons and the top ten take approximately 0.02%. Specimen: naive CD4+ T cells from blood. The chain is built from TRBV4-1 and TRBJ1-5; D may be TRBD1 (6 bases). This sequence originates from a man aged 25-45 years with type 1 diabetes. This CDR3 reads CASSQEAGARNQPQHF. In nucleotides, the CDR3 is TGCGCCAGCAGCCAAGAGGCGGGGGCCCGCAATCAGCCCCAGCATTTT.